The entry below describes one T cell receptor beta chain. Its antigen is currently unknown. The data were obtained in a study of cytomegalovirus exposure and HLA in healthy donors. Primers included in the PCR were 60 Vbeta and 13 Jbeta primers. Method: immunoSEQ multiplex PCR; TCRdb's copy keeps in-frame clones and lacks some. The profile shows 100,000 to 150,000 clones, around 78% of them singletons. Germline-derived CDR1 and CDR2 are MNHNS and SASEGT. With 10 bases removed from V and 10 bases from J, the gap between germline ends came to 29 bases. The CDR3 totals 15 residues. Study results and limitations: The study recorded 164 TCR beta chains that were cytomegalovirus-associated. CMV serostatus was the only recorded immune exposure for donors. Later work found most CMV-associated TCR beta chains apparently HLA-restricted.

V usage is TRBV6-1 and J usage is TRBJ2-7; TRBD2 might be the D (6 bases). The TCR was taken from a woman aged 50 to 65 in good health and CMV-seronegative. Sequenced sample: PBMCs. DNA of the CDR3: TGTGCCACCATCGGGATGAACGGGACTTCTCTCTCTCAGTACGTC. Translated, it gives CATIGMNGTSLSQYV.